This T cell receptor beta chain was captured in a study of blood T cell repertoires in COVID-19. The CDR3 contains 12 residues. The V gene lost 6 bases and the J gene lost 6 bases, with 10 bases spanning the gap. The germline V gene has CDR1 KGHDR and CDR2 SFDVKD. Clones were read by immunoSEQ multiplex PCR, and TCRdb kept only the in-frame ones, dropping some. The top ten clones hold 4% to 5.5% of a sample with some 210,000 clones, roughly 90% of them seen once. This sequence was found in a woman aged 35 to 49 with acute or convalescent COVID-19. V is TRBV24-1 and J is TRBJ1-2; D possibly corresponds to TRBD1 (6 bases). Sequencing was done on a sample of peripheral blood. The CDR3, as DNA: TGTGCCACCAGTTCACCAGGGGATGGCTACACCTTC. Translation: CATSSPGDGYTF.